The rows below give T cell receptor beta chains drawn from one sample of a study of cytotoxic CD8 clonotypes in ibrutinib-treated CLL. TCRdb keeps only in-frame clones here, not all; method: immunoSEQ multiplex PCR. Of 250,000 or so clones in the sample, around three quarters were seen once. The sample here was PBMCs, taken after 24 months of ibrutinib treatment. These receptors came from a human donor with chronic lymphocytic leukemia. The CDR3 runs from the conserved cysteine through the conserved F or W. D genes are given only for firm matches. Clone size is not always given. Where it is, it says once, few, many or a class for expanded clones.

v_gene	j_gene	d_gene	abundance	CDR3aa	CDR3nt
TRBV7-2	TRBJ2-1	NA	NA	CASSLNRGNEQFF	TGTGCCAGCAGCTTAAATCGGGGCAATGAGCAGTTCTTC
TRBV7-2	TRBJ2-3	TRBD2	NA	CASSSSGLADLRTDTQYF	TGTGCCAGCAGCTCATCGGGACTAGCGGATCTCCGGACAGATACGCAGTATTTT
TRBV27	TRBJ1-5	TRBD1	few	CASSPDRTGSRLGLQPQHF	TGTGCCAGCAGTCCAGATAGGACAGGGTCCCGCCTTGGGTTACAGCCCCAGCATTTT
TRBV21-1	TRBJ1-1	NA	NA	CASSKVGGPSGNTEAFF	TGTGCCAGCAGCAAAGTGGGGGGGCCCTCAGGGAACACTGAAGCTTTCTTT
TRBV19	TRBJ1-1	NA	NA	CASSPRGNTEAFF	TGTGCCAGTAGCCCCAGGGGGAACACTGAAGCTTTCTTT
TRBV29-1	TRBJ1-1	NA	NA	CSVEGRLNTEAFF	TGCAGCGTTGAAGGACGGCTGAACACTGAAGCTTTCTTT
TRBV7-3	TRBJ2-3	NA	NA	CASSSDRSTDTQYF	TGTGCCAGCAGCTCGGACAGAAGCACAGATACGCAGTATTTT
TRBV5-6	TRBJ2-5	TRBD1	NA	CASSATRGPQETQYF	TGTGCCAGCAGCGCGACCAGGGGGCCCCAAGAGACCCAGTACTTC
TRBV27	TRBJ1-5	NA	NA	CASSLTGQPQHF	TGTGCCAGCAGTTTAACGGGTCAGCCCCAGCATTTT
TRBV10-3	TRBJ1-5	NA	few	CAIRGTSNQPQHF	TGTGCCATCAGGGGCACGAGCAATCAGCCCCAGCATTTT
TRBV6-5	TRBJ2-1	NA	NA	CASSYVGINEQFF	TGTGCCAGCAGTTATGTAGGGATCAATGAGCAGTTCTTC
TRBV4-3	TRBJ1-2	NA	few	CASSQVTRSGYTF	TGCGCCAGCAGCCAAGTCACGAGGAGTGGCTACACCTTC
TRBV2	TRBJ2-3	TRBD2	NA	CASSDSSGTLGDTQYF	TGTGCCAGCAGCGATTCTAGCGGGACCCTGGGAGATACGCAGTATTTT
TRBV10-3	TRBJ2-1	TRBD2	NA	CAIRAGGSHNEQFF	TGTGCCATCAGAGCGGGAGGGTCCCACAATGAGCAGTTCTTC
TRBV6-5	TRBJ2-6	NA	NA	CASSYLSGSGANVLTF	TGTGCCAGCAGTTACCTTTCCGGGTCTGGGGCCAACGTCCTGACTTTC
TRBV7-2	TRBJ1-2	NA	NA	CASSLPQVGGYTF	TGTGCCAGCAGCTTACCCCAGGTTGGAGGCTACACCTTC
TRBV28	TRBJ2-3	NA	NA	CASSLVRYTQYF	TGTGCCAGCAGTTTGGTAAGGTATACGCAGTATTTT
TRBV7-8	TRBJ2-7	NA	few	CASSLVRSSYEQYF	TGTGCCAGCAGCTTAGTCCGCAGCTCCTACGAGCAGTACTTC
TRBV7-3	TRBJ1-1	TRBD1	NA	CASSDRQGTEAFF	TGTGCCAGCAGCGACCGACAGGGGACGGAGGCTTTCTTT
TRBV4-2	TRBJ1-3	NA	NA	CASSQGADSGNTIYF	TGTGCCAGCAGCCAAGGGGCGGACTCTGGAAACACCATATATTTT
TRBV7-2	TRBJ2-7	NA	once	CASSQLGGLSYEQYF	TGTGCCAGCAGTCAACTGGGGGGTTTATCCTACGAGCAGTACTTC
TRBV27	TRBJ2-5	NA	NA	CASRLQGLQETQYF	TGTGCCAGCAGGCTACAGGGCCTCCAAGAGACCCAGTACTTC
TRBV4-2	TRBJ2-7	NA	NA	CASSQEWSGSWHYEQYF	TGTGCCAGCAGCCAAGAGTGGTCGGGGAGCTGGCACTACGAGCAGTACTTC
TRBV4-2	TRBJ2-7	NA	few	CASSPRASSSYEQYF	TGTGCCAGCAGCCCGAGGGCGTCAAGCTCCTACGAGCAGTACTTC
TRBV6-5	TRBJ2-3	NA	NA	CASSYSLADTQYF	TGTGCCAGCAGTTACTCTCTAGCAGATACGCAGTATTTT
TRBV11-2	TRBJ2-3	NA	NA	CASSRVGDTQYF	TGTGCCAGCAGTCGAGTCGGGGATACGCAGTATTTT
TRBV28	TRBJ1-1	NA	NA	CASSSREAFF	TGTGCCAGCAGTTCACGAGAAGCTTTCTTT
TRBV5-1	TRBJ1-5	TRBD1	NA	CASSLTSGGRQPQHF	TGCGCCAGCAGTTTGACCTCAGGGGGCAGACAGCCCCAGCATTTT
TRBV7-3	TRBJ2-1	TRBD2	NA	CASSLSFKREHNEQFF	TGTGCCAGCAGCTTAAGTTTTAAGCGGGAACACAATGAGCAGTTCTTC
TRBV5-1	TRBJ2-2	TRBD1	NA	CASSYIRGRDTGELFF	TGCGCCAGCAGTTACATCAGGGGGCGGGACACCGGGGAGCTGTTTTTT
TRBV23-1	TRBJ1-5	TRBD1	NA	CAGLPLYGTGHDQPQHF	TGCGCCGGCCTACCACTTTACGGGACAGGGCACGATCAGCCCCAGCATTTT
TRBV5-1	TRBJ2-7	NA	NA	CASSLVGVGNEQYF	TGCGCCAGCAGCTTGGTGGGGGTCGGCAACGAGCAGTACTTC
TRBV4-2	TRBJ2-1	NA	NA	CASSQWDNEQFF	TGTGCCAGCAGCCAATGGGACAATGAGCAGTTCTTC
TRBV28	TRBJ1-2	TRBD1	NA	CASSGTGGDYGYTF	TGTGCCAGCAGTGGGACAGGCGGAGACTATGGCTACACCTTC
TRBV28	TRBJ2-7	NA	NA	CASSSSGAGVEQYF	TGTGCCAGCAGCTCTTCGGGTGCAGGGGTCGAGCAGTACTTC
TRBV29-1	TRBJ2-1	NA	NA	CSVEKWDESSPYNEQFF	TGCAGCGTTGAAAAATGGGATGAGTCTAGTCCGTACAATGAGCAGTTCTTC
TRBV6-6	TRBJ2-3	NA	once	CASRTTDGGHTDTQYF	TGTGCCAGCAGAACGACCGACGGGGGGCACACAGATACGCAGTATTTT
TRBV19	TRBJ1-2	NA	few	CATHFDGYTF	TGTGCCACTCACTTTGATGGCTACACCTTC
TRBV18	TRBJ2-7	TRBD2	once	CASSPGLAGVEQYF	TGTGCCAGCTCACCAGGGCTAGCGGGAGTAGAGCAGTACTTC
TRBV7-6	TRBJ2-7	NA	NA	CASSSHDTGAQDEQYF	TGTGCCAGCAGCTCCCATGATACGGGAGCCCAGGACGAGCAGTACTTC
TRBV19	TRBJ1-3	NA	NA	CASSREGLGNTIYF	TGTGCCAGTTCCCGGGAGGGCCTTGGAAACACCATATATTTT
TRBV5-6	TRBJ2-2	NA	NA	CASSLIHPGELFF	TGTGCCAGCAGCTTAATCCATCCCGGGGAGCTGTTTTTT
TRBV19	TRBJ1-2	NA	NA	CASSIPGYTF	TGTGCCAGTAGTATCCCTGGCTACACCTTC
TRBV28	TRBJ2-1	TRBD2	NA	CASSLLGSGARNEQFF	TGTGCCAGCAGTTTATTGGGTAGCGGGGCACGCAATGAGCAGTTCTTC
TRBV5-1	TRBJ2-7	TRBD1	NA	CASSLGIRDRYGLLADYSSYEQYF	TGCGCCAGCAGCTTGGGGATCCGGGACAGGTACGGACTACTGGCGGACTATAGCTCCTACGAGCAGTACTTC
TRBV6-6	TRBJ1-1	NA	NA	CASSYSLRSTEAFF	TGTGCCAGCAGTTATTCCCTTAGGAGCACTGAAGCTTTCTTT
TRBV7-9	TRBJ2-7	TRBD2	NA	CASSPRFGLADNYEQYF	TGTGCCAGCAGCCCCCGTTTCGGCCTAGCGGATAACTACGAGCAGTACTTC
TRBV7-3	TRBJ2-1	NA	NA	CASSSRRHEQFF	TGTGCCAGCAGCTCCCGGAGACATGAGCAGTTCTTC
TRBV30	TRBJ1-2	NA	NA	CAWSPRAKGKSGANYGYTF	TGTGCCTGGAGTCCCAGGGCCAAGGGAAAGTCGGGAGCTAACTATGGCTACACCTTC
TRBV4-3	TRBJ1-1	NA	NA	CASSKGGGFLNTEAFF	TGCGCCAGCAGCAAAGGGGGAGGATTCCTGAACACTGAAGCTTTCTTT
TRBV4-1	TRBJ1-1	NA	NA	CASSQEPNLNTEAFF	TGCGCCAGCAGCCAAGAACCAAATTTGAACACTGAAGCTTTCTTT
TRBV6-5	TRBJ2-1	TRBD2	few	CASSGRNDEQFF	TGTGCCAGCAGCGGGAGGAATGATGAGCAGTTCTTC
TRBV6-5	TRBJ2-1	TRBD1	NA	CASGRDRGDEQFF	TGTGCCAGCGGGCGGGACAGGGGCGATGAGCAGTTCTTC
TRBV11-2	TRBJ1-5	NA	NA	CASSLEGRQPQHF	TGTGCCAGCAGCTTAGAGGGACGTCAGCCCCAGCATTTT
TRBV7-7	TRBJ2-5	NA	once	CASSPGVGRETQYF	TGTGCTAGCAGCCCAGGGGTGGGGAGAGAGACCCAGTACTTC
TRBV29-1	TRBJ2-5	NA	NA	CSVRLWGETQYF	TGCAGCGTTCGGCTTTGGGGGGAGACCCAGTACTTC